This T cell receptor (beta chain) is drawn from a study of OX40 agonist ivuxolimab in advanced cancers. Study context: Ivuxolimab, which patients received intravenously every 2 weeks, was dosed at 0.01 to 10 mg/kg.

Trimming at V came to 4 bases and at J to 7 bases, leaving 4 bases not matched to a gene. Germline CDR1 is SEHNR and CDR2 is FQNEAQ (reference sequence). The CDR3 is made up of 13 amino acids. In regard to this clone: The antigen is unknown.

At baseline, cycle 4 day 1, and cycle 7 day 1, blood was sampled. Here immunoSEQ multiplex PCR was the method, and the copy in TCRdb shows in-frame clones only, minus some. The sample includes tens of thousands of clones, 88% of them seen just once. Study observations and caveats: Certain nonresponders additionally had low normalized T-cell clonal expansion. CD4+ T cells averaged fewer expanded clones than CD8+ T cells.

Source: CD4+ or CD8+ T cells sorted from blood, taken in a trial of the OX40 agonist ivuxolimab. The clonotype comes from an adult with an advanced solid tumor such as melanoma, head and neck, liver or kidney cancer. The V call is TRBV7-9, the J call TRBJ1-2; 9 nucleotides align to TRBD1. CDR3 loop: CASSSGQGVGYTF. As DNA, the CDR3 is TGTGCCAGCAGCTCGGGACAGGGAGTTGGCTACACCTTC.